Presented here are 15 T cell receptor beta chains from one specimen sequenced in a study of technical replicates of blood from a handful of donors. TCRdb keeps only in-frame clones here, not all; method: immunoSEQ multiplex PCR. Here the sample spans tens of thousands of clones, 75% to 95% being singletons. Sequenced material: T cells isolated from PBMCs. The receptors originated from a human donor in good health. Some clones in this sample may be carry-over from other donors' samples.

The chain combines TRBV28 with TRBJ1-4, with D hard to call. V was cut by 2 bases and J by 7 bases, with 5 bases left in between. Germline lookup yields CDR1 MDHEN and CDR2 SYDVKM. The CDR3 has 12 residues. The CDR3 loop is CASSLPLEKLFF. The DNA of the CDR3 is TGTGCCAGCAGTTTACCTCTTGAAAAACTGTTTTTT.

The gene calls are TRBV29-1 and TRBJ2-5; 8 bases align to TRBD1. V dropped 5 bases and J dropped 3; count of bases not matched to a gene: 11. This CDR3 spans 15 amino acids. Germline-derived CDR1 and CDR2 are SQVTM and ANQGSEA. CDR3 sequence (DNA): TGCAGCGTTCTCCCATCGGACAGGGCCGAAGAGACCCAGTACTTC. Its protein product is CSVLPSDRAEETQYF.

The chain is built from TRBV12-5 and TRBJ1-1; D uncertain. Trimming took off 3 bases at V and 8 bases at J, with 19 bases between the two ends. The CDR3 contains 15 residues. Germline V gene sequence: CDR1 LGHNT, CDR2 FRNRAP. CDR3 protein: CASGFPFSSGHEAFF. The CDR3 bases are TGTGCTAGTGGTTTCCCCTTCTCCTCGGGTCACGAAGCTTTCTTT.

The rearrangement uses TRBV19 and TRBJ1-1; D is unclear. CDR1 LNHDA and CDR2 SQIVND come from the germline V gene (reference sequence). V was shortened by 10 bases and J by 3 bases, with 15 bases between the two germline ends. This CDR3 has 13 amino acids. This CDR3 is CATTPVEHTEAFF. CDR3 bases: TGTGCCACTACCCCGGTGGAGCACACTGAAGCTTTCTTT.

The chain has TRBV10-2 and TRBJ2-1, with TRBD2 matching 9 bases. Per germline, CDR1 WSHSY and CDR2 SAAADI. V lost 5 bases to trimming and J lost 7 bases; unmatched junction nucleotides: 6. This CDR3 is 14 amino acids long. The CDR3 is CASSKLAGVNEQFF. Written as DNA, the CDR3 is TGCGCCAGCAGTAAATTAGCGGGAGTAAATGAGCAGTTCTTC.

The chain uses TRBV7-2 and TRBJ2-1, with D possibly TRBD1 on 5 matching bases. Germline assignment: CDR1 SGHTA and CDR2 FQGNSA. The CDR3 has 15 amino acids. Trimming shortened V by 3 bases and J by 3 bases, and 12 bases separated the two germline ends. DNA for the CDR3: TGTGCCAGCAGCTTCAGGGCTGCTGACTACAATGAGCAGTTCTTC. Its protein product is CASSFRAADYNEQFF. Supplemented by reference TRBV7-2 and TRBJ2-1, the full variable domain reads GAGVSQSPSNKVTEKGKDVELRCDPISGHTALYWYRQSLGQGLEFLIYFQGNSAPDKSGLPSDRFSAERTGGSVSTLTIQRTQQEDSAVYLCASSFRAADYNEQFFGPGTRLTVL.

This chain links TRBV5-6 with TRBJ2-7; 14 nucleotides align to TRBD2. The V gene's germline CDR1 is SGHDT and CDR2 YYEEEE. The CDR3 consists of 16 residues. The V gene end was trimmed by 3 bases and the J gene end by 3 bases; junction bases not matched to a gene: 5. CDR3 amino acids: CASSSGLAGEGYEQYF. The DNA of the CDR3 is TGTGCCAGCAGCTCGGGACTAGCGGGAGAGGGCTACGAGCAGTACTTC.

The V gene is TRBV5-8, the J gene TRBJ1-1, with a weak D call TRBD1 (6 bases). V dropped 3 bases and J dropped 0 bases, with 6 bases sitting between them. The CDR3 totals 13 residues. CDR1 and CDR2 (germline): SGHTS, YDEGEE. This CDR3 reads CASSWTVNTEAFF. As DNA, the CDR3 is TGTGCCAGCAGCTGGACAGTGAACACTGAAGCTTTCTTT.

This rearrangement joins TRBV7-9 to TRBJ2-2; TRBD2 agrees at 7 bases. The CDR3 loop spans 15 amino acids. V was pared by 5 bases and J by 5 bases, with 8 bases of the junction left unmatched. Germline CDR1 SEHNR, CDR2 FQNEAQ (reference sequence). The CDR3 DNA reads TGTGCCAGCAGCCTAGGAGCGGGAAAAACCGGGGAGCTGTTTTTT. Residues: CASSLGAGKTGELFF.

The chain has TRBV6-6 and TRBJ1-1, with D perhaps TRBD1 (6 bases). Between the trimmed V and J ends, which lost 5 bases and 5 bases, there was a span of 15 bases. CDR1 is MNHNY and CDR2 is SVGAGI in the germline V gene (reference sequence). The CDR3 extends over 14 amino acids. The CDR3 loop is CASSRAGRGTEAFF. CDR3 in DNA: TGTGCCAGCAGTAGGGCAGGGAGGGGGACTGAAGCTTTCTTT.

The chain has TRBV6-5 and TRBJ2-5, with D maybe TRBD1 (6 bases). Trimming removed 2 bases at V and 1 base at J, with 11 bases between. There are 15 residues in the CDR3. Germline values: CDR1 MNHEY, CDR2 SVGAGI. For the CDR3, the DNA is TGTGCCAGCAGTTACATGACAGGCCCCCAAGAGACCCAGTACTTC. As protein: CASSYMTGPQETQYF.

This chain joins TRBV7-7 and TRBJ2-7; TRBD2 matches at 7 bases. Germline-derived CDR1 and CDR2 are SSHAT and FNYEAQ (reference sequence). This CDR3 comprises 16 residues. J was trimmed by 5 bases and V by 6 bases; bases with no gene match: 16. The chain's CDR3 is CASSPPPAGWSHEQYF. Written as DNA, the CDR3 is TGTGCCAGCAGTCCTCCCCCAGCGGGATGGTCCCACGAGCAGTACTTC.

The J gene is TRBJ1-1, the V gene TRBV6-6, with unresolved D. The germline V gene has CDR1 MNHNY and CDR2 SVGAGI (reference sequence). CDR3 length equals 13 residues. Trimming cost V 9 bases and J 0 bases, with 11 bases left between them. The chain's CDR3 is CASDGLMNTEAFF. In nucleotides, the CDR3 is TGTGCCAGTGACGGACTGATGAACACTGAAGCTTTCTTT.

The gene calls are TRBV19 and TRBJ1-5; D call uncertain. V was cut by 2 bases and J by 4 bases, with 12 bases left in between. This CDR3 is 15 amino acids long. Germline V gives CDR1 LNHDA, CDR2 SQIVND (reference sequence). The CDR3 DNA is TGTGCCAGTAGTATAATCGGGGTGACAAATCAGCCCCAGCATTTT. Encoded protein: CASSIIGVTNQPQHF.

A single count supports this clone. The CDR3 protein is CASSPNIGADGYTF. For the CDR3, the DNA is TGTGCCAGCAGCCCGAATATAGGGGCAGATGGCTACACCTTC. The V and J genes are TRBV7-3 and TRBJ1-2; possibly TRBD1 for D (5 bases). The CDR3 is 14 amino acids. Germline CDR1 is SGHTA and CDR2 is FQGTGA. V was cut by 5 bases and J by 6 bases, with 16 bases left in between.